Presented here are 24 T cell receptor beta chains from one specimen sequenced in a study of identifying expanded T cells in peripheral blood. Method: immunoSEQ multiplex PCR; TCRdb's copy keeps in-frame clones and lacks some. The sample carries around 68,000 clones, over 75% recorded once. Sequencing was performed on blood. These receptors all stem from a person between 18 and 75 years old in good health.

J is TRBJ1-4 and V is TRBV6-6; D gene uncertain. The CDR3 runs 16 residues. Germline V gene data show CDR1 as MNHNY and CDR2 as SVGAGI (reference sequence). V was pared by 2 bases and J by 0 bases, with 10 bases between. CDR3 residues: CASSYDLRSTNEKLFF. Written as DNA, the CDR3 is TGTGCCAGCAGTTACGACCTCAGATCAACTAATGAAAAACTGTTTTTT.

This clone showed up just a few times. The gene calls are TRBV7-8 and TRBJ2-7; D gene ambiguous. The CDR3 covers 12 residues. Per the germline V gene, CDR1 is SGHVS and CDR2 is FQNEAQ. V was clipped by 2 bases and J by 6 bases, with 8 bases between them. Here the CDR3 reads CASSLSGLEQYF. The CDR3 DNA sequence: TGTGCCAGCAGCTTATCAGGTCTCGAGCAGTACTTC.

This clone appeared a single time. This chain uses TRBV7-9 with TRBJ1-2; TRBD1 might be the D (6 bases). Germline V lookup: CDR1 SEHNR, CDR2 FQNEAQ (reference sequence). The CDR3 runs to 16 residues. V lost 5 bases, J lost 4 bases, and 20 bases lay in between. CDR3 in amino acids: CASSPLTGRLAYGYTF. In nucleotides, the CDR3 is TGTGCCAGCAGCCCACTTACAGGGCGGCTAGCCTATGGCTACACCTTC.

This clone has only one observation. The chain has TRBV6-1 and TRBJ1-1; D is possibly TRBD1 (6 bases). The V gene lost 5 bases and the J gene lost 2 bases, with 15 bases spanning the gap. Germline values: CDR1 MNHNS, CDR2 SASEGT. This CDR3 comprises 15 residues. CDR3 sequence (DNA): TGTGCCAGCAGTCCTCGACAGGAGACTAACACTGAAGCTTTCTTT. Translating it yields CASSPRQETNTEAFF.

The J gene is TRBJ1-1, the V gene TRBV7-2, with D perhaps TRBD1 (5 bases). Germline CDR1 reads SGHTA; CDR2 reads FQGNSA. V was cut by 0 bases and J by 6 bases, with 8 bases left in between. The CDR3 extends over 13 amino acids. The CDR3 DNA sequence: TGTGCCAGCAGCTTAGCAGGGGTCGCTGAAGCTTTCTTT. This translates into CASSLAGVAEAFF. The entire variable domain, with the rest obtained from reference TRBV7-2 and TRBJ1-1, is as follows: GAGVSQSPSNKVTEKGKDVELRCDPISGHTALYWYRQSLGQGLEFLIYFQGNSAPDKSGLPSDRFSAERTGGSVSTLTIQRTQQEDSAVYLCASSLAGVAEAFFGQGTRLTVV.

The V gene is TRBV9, the J gene TRBJ2-3, with D unresolved. This CDR3 contains 12 residues. V was trimmed by 4 bases and J by 6 bases, leaving 9 bases between them. Germline CDR1 reads SGDLS; CDR2 reads YYNGEE. This CDR3 is CASSLLGDTQYF. The CDR3 nucleotides read TGTGCCAGCAGCCTCCTAGGCGATACGCAGTATTTT.

The chain joins TRBV6-5 to TRBJ1-5; perhaps TRBD1 as D (5 bases). This CDR3 is built from 13 residues. Trimming left V 8 bases short and J 9 bases short, with 17 bases between. Germline loops: CDR1 MNHEY, CDR2 SVGAGI. This CDR3 is CASLPIDGGPQHF. The CDR3 DNA reads as TGTGCCAGCCTTCCGATCGATGGGGGGCCCCAGCATTTT.

The chain has TRBV29-1 and TRBJ2-7, with a weak D call TRBD2 (6 bases). This CDR3 is built from 14 residues. V was shortened by 0 bases and J by 0 bases, with 9 bases between the two germline ends. Germline V gene data show CDR1 as SQVTM and CDR2 as ANQGSEA. For the CDR3, the DNA is TGCAGCGTTGAAGATCGGGGGAGCTCCTACGAGCAGTACTTC. This codes for CSVEDRGSSYEQYF.

CDR3 bases: TGTGCCAGCAGTTACTCGCGGTATCTCGCTGGCTACACCTTC. Translated, it gives CASSYSRYLAGYTF. The genes are TRBV6-5 and TRBJ1-2, with D unclear. Trimming shortened V by 0 bases and J by 7 bases, and 12 bases separated the two germline ends. This CDR3 has 14 amino acids. Germline V lookup: CDR1 MNHEY, CDR2 SVGAGI.

The chain employs TRBV4-3 and TRBJ2-5; TRBD1 agrees at 8 bases. The end of the DNA is better explained by TRBJ2-7, so the J call may be wrong. From germline, CDR1 is LGHNA and CDR2 YSLEER. The CDR3 covers 15 residues. CDR3 sequence: CASSQQGAGEYEQYF. As DNA, the CDR3 is TGCGCCAGCAGCCAACAGGGGGCTGGGGAATACGAGCAGTACTTC.

The rearrangement links TRBV27 to TRBJ2-2; no clear D. V was cut by 6 bases and J by 6 bases, with 8 bases left in between. The V gene's germline CDR1 is MNHEY and CDR2 SMNVEV (reference sequence). The CDR3 extends over 12 amino acids. The CDR3, as DNA: TGTGCCAGCAGCGCCCGGGCCGGGGAGCTGTTTTTT. Translation gives CASSARAGELFF.

This clone was picked up a small number of times. The chain has TRBV7-9 and TRBJ1-4; D is unclear. The CDR3 contains 14 residues. From germline, CDR1 is SEHNR and CDR2 FQNEAQ (reference sequence). Trimming took 5 bases from V and 10 from J, leaving 17 bases between them. CDR3 residues: CASSPFMARGKLFF. Written as DNA, the CDR3 is TGTGCCAGCAGCCCATTCATGGCCCGGGGAAAACTGTTTTTT.

This clone was detected only once. The V and J genes are TRBV19 and TRBJ2-5; the D is unclear. Trimming took 3 bases from V and 4 from J, leaving 15 bases between them. This CDR3 spans 15 amino acids. Germline V lookup: CDR1 LNHDA, CDR2 SQIVND (reference sequence). CDR3 sequence: CASSIRSPGLETQYF. The CDR3 DNA follows: TGTGCCAGTAGTATTAGATCCCCAGGATTAGAGACCCAGTACTTC.

The CDR3 bases are TGTGCCAGCAGCTCTCGGGAGGGGCGGTACGAGCAGTACTTC. Amino acids: CASSSREGRYEQYF. The chain combines TRBV7-2 with TRBJ2-7; 8 bases line up with TRBD2. Germline loops: CDR1 SGHTA, CDR2 FQGNSA. The V gene end was trimmed by 4 bases and the J gene end by 4 bases; junction bases not matched to a gene: 6. The CDR3 consists of 14 residues.

The chain is built from TRBV9 and TRBJ2-1; no clear D gene. V was shortened by 4 bases and J by 9 bases, with 11 bases between the two germline ends. CDR3 length equals 12 residues. Germline V gives CDR1 SGDLS, CDR2 YYNGEE. The CDR3 region is CASSLRVGEQFF. CDR3 nucleotide sequence: TGTGCCAGCAGCCTTCGGGTAGGTGAGCAGTTCTTC.

This clone was seen a single time. V gene TRBV18 combines with J gene TRBJ1-3, with D possibly matching TRBD1 (5 bases). The CDR3 consists of 15 residues. Looked up from germline, CDR1 is KGHSH and CDR2 is LQKENI. V was clipped by 2 bases and J by 4 bases, with 12 bases between them. CDR3 coding DNA: TGTGCCAGCTCACCAACGACAGTCGAAGGAAACACCATATATTTT. This sequence encodes CASSPTTVEGNTIYF.

This clone turned up a few times. The J gene is TRBJ1-2, the V gene TRBV7-3, with no clear D. The V and J ends lost 6 bases and 5 bases respectively, with 7 bases between them. The germline gives CDR1 SGHTA, CDR2 FQGTGA. The CDR3 spans 11 residues. In nucleotides, the CDR3 is TGTGCCAGCAGAGAAAAATATGGCTACACCTTC. Translated, it gives CASREKYGYTF.

The sample holds one count of this clone. V and J are TRBV6-1 and TRBJ2-1; 8 nucleotides match TRBD1. Germline-derived CDR1 and CDR2 are MNHNS and SASEGT. The J segment lost 6 bases and the V segment lost 10 bases, leaving 11 bases of the junction unmatched. CDR3 length: 14 residues. The CDR3 is CATVGTGSGNEQFF. The CDR3 DNA reads as TGTGCCACCGTGGGGACAGGTTCGGGCAATGAGCAGTTCTTC.

The V and J genes are TRBV5-6 and TRBJ2-2; a weak D match, TRBD2 (6 bases). Germline-derived CDR1 and CDR2 are SGHDT and YYEEEE. V was clipped by 1 base and J by 4 bases, with 11 bases between them. This CDR3 spans 15 amino acids. CDR3: CASSLIGEVTGELFF. In nucleotides, the CDR3 is TGTGCCAGCAGCTTGATTGGGGAGGTCACCGGGGAGCTGTTTTTT.

The table lists this clone with a few counts. V usage is TRBV7-4 and J usage is TRBJ1-2; D is possibly TRBD1 (5 bases). Germline V CDR1 and CDR2: SGHVT, SQSDAQ. The germline V and J ends were trimmed by 8 bases and 8 bases, with 12 bases remaining between them. The CDR3 extends over 11 amino acids. The CDR3 protein is CASASGGGYTF. CDR3 sequence (DNA): TGTGCCAGCGCCTCCGGGGGAGGCTACACCTTC.

The chain uses TRBV5-1 and TRBJ1-6; the match to TRBD1 covers 7 bases. The CDR3 spans 15 residues. In germline, CDR1 is SGHRS, CDR2 YFSETQ. Trimming removed 1 base from V and 6 bases from J; junction bases left unmatched: 4. The CDR3 nucleotides are TGCGCCAGCAGCTTGTCAGCAGGGGGTAATTCACCCCTCCACTTT. It translates to CASSLSAGGNSPLHF.

The rearrangement joins TRBV2 to TRBJ2-7, with no clear D. V was cut by 3 bases and J by 0 bases, with 9 bases left in between. Germline CDR1 and CDR2: SNHLY and FYNNEI. CDR3 length equals 14 residues. This chain's CDR3 is CASSDVPASYEQYF. In DNA, the CDR3 is TGTGCCAGCAGTGACGTGCCAGCCTCCTACGAGCAGTACTTC. Based on the CDR3 plus reference TRBV2 and TRBJ2-7, the full variable domain is EPEVTQTPSHQVTQMGQEVILRCVPISNHLYFYWYRQILGQKVEFLVSFYNNEISEKSEIFDDQFSVERPDGSNFTLKIRSTKLEDSAMYFCASSDVPASYEQYFGPGTRLTVT.

The chain is built from TRBV6-4 and TRBJ2-6; D is unresolved. Trimming left V 3 bases short and J 0 bases short, with 6 bases between. Germline V lookup: CDR1 MRHNA, CDR2 SNTAGT. The CDR3 is 15 amino acids. The CDR3 reads CASSEDSSGANVLTF. DNA of the CDR3: TGTGCCAGCAGTGAGGATAGCTCTGGGGCCAACGTCCTGACTTTC.

V usage is TRBV18 and J usage is TRBJ1-5, with TRBD1 matching 10 bases. CDR1 is KGHSH and CDR2 is LQKENI in the germline V gene. CDR3 size: 15 residues. V lost 4 bases to trimming and J lost 2 bases; unmatched junction nucleotides: 2. DNA for the CDR3: TGTGCCAGCTCACATGGGACAGGGGGCAATCAGCCCCAGCATTTT. Protein product: CASSHGTGGNQPQHF.